These 8 T cell receptor beta chains were all obtained from the same sample, sequenced in a study of T cell responses to AZD1222 COVID-19 vaccine. Sequenced by immunoSEQ multiplex PCR; TCRdb stores in-frame clones only, minus some. The repertoire has about 180,000 clones, roughly nine tenths of them found once; the top ten carry 1.5% to 2%. The starting material was peripheral blood, obtained on day 0 of AZD1222 vaccination. These receptors came from an adult in good health.

The V call is TRBV14, the J call TRBJ1-4; TRBD1 aligns across 7 bases. V lost 6 bases and J lost 7; bases outside the gene matches: 11. Germline CDR1 reads SGHDN; CDR2 reads FVKESK. This CDR3 contains 15 residues. CDR3 sequence (DNA): TGTGCCAGCAGGCGTACAGGGGAGTTACTTGAAAAACTGTTTTTT. Protein sequence: CASRRTGELLEKLFF.

This clone was observed once. This chain connects TRBV3-1 (or the pseudogene TRBV3-2) to TRBJ1-1, with D perhaps TRBD1 (5 bases). Trimming removed 1 base at V and 3 bases at J, with 15 bases between. Germline loops: CDR1 LGHDT, CDR2 YNNKEL (reference sequence). This CDR3 is built from 16 residues. The CDR3 region is CASSQGSRVQDTEAFF. The CDR3 DNA reads TGTGCCAGCAGCCAAGGTTCCAGGGTTCAGGACACTGAAGCTTTCTTT.

The gene calls are TRBV15 and TRBJ1-4; D possibly corresponds to TRBD1 (5 bases). The CDR3 is 15 residues long. Between the trimmed V and J ends, which lost 5 bases and 7 bases, there was a span of 17 bases. Germline-derived CDR1 and CDR2 are LNHNV and YYDKDF (reference sequence). In DNA form, the CDR3 reads TGTGCCACCAGCCAGCTTAGGGGAGGGAGTGAAAAACTGTTTTTT. Translation gives CATSQLRGGSEKLFF.

CDR3 coding DNA: TGTGCCAGCAGTTTATACAAAGAGGGGGCCGGTAATGAAAAACTGTTTTTT. This gives the protein CASSLYKEGAGNEKLFF. The rearrangement uses TRBV27 and TRBJ1-4, with 7 nucleotides matching TRBD1. The CDR3 has 17 amino acids. Trimming took 1 base from V and 4 from J; bases not matched to a gene: 9. CDR1 MNHEY and CDR2 SMNVEV come from the germline V gene (reference sequence).

The chain employs TRBV4-1 and TRBJ2-3, with 8 bases fitting TRBD1. V dropped 3 bases and J dropped 5; count of bases not matched to a gene: 4. This CDR3 contains 14 residues. Per germline, CDR1 MGHRA and CDR2 YSYEKL. DNA for the CDR3: TGCGCCAGCAGCCACGGACAGGGAGGAGATACGCAGTATTTT. It yields the protein CASSHGQGGDTQYF.

The chain combines TRBV5-4 with TRBJ1-3, with D perhaps TRBD1 (6 bases). The V gene lost 2 bases and the J gene lost 1 base, with 7 bases spanning the gap. The germline CDR1 and CDR2 sequences are SGHNT and YYREEE (reference sequence). This CDR3 spans 14 amino acids. The CDR3 here is CASSLQGSGNTIYF. Here the CDR3 DNA reads TGTGCCAGCAGCTTACAGGGTTCTGGAAACACCATATATTTT. Full variable domain (rest looked up from reference TRBV5-4 and TRBJ1-3): ETGVTQSPTHLIKTRGQQVTLRCSSQSGHNTVSWYQQALGQGPQFIFQYYREEENGRGNFPPRFSGLQFPNYSSELNVNALELDDSALYLCASSLQGSGNTIYFGEGSWLTVV.

This clone occurred once. V is TRBV6-5 and J is TRBJ1-1; D possibly corresponds to TRBD1 (5 bases). Germline V gene data show CDR1 as MNHEY and CDR2 as SVGAGI. The CDR3 spans 15 residues. Between the trimmed V and J ends, which lost 1 base and 3 bases, there was a span of 12 bases. The CDR3 region has the DNA TGTGCCAGCAGTTACTACGGGCAGGGCGACACTGAAGCTTTCTTT. Its translation: CASSYYGQGDTEAFF.

This clone was observed a few times. The rearrangement links TRBV24-1 to TRBJ2-1; possibly TRBD1 for D (6 bases). This CDR3 has 17 residues. Germline V CDR1 and CDR2: KGHDR, SFDVKD. With 0 bases removed from V and 10 bases from J, the gap between germline ends came to 21 bases. The CDR3 loop is CATSDLQGLQGPAEQFF. The CDR3, as DNA: TGTGCCACCAGTGATTTGCAGGGGTTACAGGGACCGGCCGAGCAGTTCTTC.